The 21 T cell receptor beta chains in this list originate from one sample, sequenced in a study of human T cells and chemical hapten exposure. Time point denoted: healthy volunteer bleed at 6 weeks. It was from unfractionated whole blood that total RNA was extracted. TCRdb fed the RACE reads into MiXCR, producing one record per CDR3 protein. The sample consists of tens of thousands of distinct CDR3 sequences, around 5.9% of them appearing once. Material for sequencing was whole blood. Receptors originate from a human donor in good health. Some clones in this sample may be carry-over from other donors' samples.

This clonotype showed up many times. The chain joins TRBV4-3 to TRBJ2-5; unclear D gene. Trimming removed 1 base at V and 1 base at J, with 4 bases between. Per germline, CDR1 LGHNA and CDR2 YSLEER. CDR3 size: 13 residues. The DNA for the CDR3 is TGCGCCAGCAGCCAAGCCCCCCAAGAGACCCAGTACTTC. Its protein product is CASSQAPQETQYF.

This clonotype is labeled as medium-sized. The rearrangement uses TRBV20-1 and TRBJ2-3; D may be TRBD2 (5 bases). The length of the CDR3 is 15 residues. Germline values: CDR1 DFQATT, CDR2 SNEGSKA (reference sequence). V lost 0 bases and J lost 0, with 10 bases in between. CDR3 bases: TGCAGTGCTAGAGATCCTAGCCAAAGCACAGATACGCAGTATTTT. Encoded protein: CSARDPSQSTDTQYF.

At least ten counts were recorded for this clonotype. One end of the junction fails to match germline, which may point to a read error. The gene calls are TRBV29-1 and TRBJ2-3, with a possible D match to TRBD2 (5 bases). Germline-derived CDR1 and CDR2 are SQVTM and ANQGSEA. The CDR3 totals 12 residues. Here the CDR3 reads CSVLHERSGRRF. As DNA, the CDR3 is TGCAGCGTTCTTCATGAGCGGAGCGGACGCCGTTTT.

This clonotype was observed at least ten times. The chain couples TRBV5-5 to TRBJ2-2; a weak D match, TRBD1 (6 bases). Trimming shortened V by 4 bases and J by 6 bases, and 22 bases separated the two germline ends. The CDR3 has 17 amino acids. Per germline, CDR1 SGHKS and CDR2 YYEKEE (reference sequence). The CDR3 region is CASSLSVQQGRSGELFF. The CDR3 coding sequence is TGTGCCAGCAGCCTCTCGGTTCAACAGGGTCGGTCCGGGGAGCTGTTTTTT.

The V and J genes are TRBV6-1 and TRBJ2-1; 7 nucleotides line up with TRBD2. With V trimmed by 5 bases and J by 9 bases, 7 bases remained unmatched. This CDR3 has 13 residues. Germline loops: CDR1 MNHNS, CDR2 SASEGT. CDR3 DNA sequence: TGTGCCAGCAGTCCGCAGGGACTAACTGAGCAGTTCTTC. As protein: CASSPQGLTEQFF.

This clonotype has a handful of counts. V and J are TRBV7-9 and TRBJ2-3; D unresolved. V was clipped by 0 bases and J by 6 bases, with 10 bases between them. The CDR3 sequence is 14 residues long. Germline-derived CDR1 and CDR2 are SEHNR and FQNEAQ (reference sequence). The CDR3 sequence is CASSLAPVSDTQYF. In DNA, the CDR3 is TGTGCCAGCAGCTTAGCGCCCGTTTCCGATACGCAGTATTTT.

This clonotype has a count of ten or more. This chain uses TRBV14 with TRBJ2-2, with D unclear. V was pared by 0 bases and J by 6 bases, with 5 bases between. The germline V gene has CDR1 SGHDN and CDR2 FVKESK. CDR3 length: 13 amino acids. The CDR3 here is CASSQDDPGELFF. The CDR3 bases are TGTGCCAGCAGCCAAGATGATCCCGGGGAGCTGTTTTTT.

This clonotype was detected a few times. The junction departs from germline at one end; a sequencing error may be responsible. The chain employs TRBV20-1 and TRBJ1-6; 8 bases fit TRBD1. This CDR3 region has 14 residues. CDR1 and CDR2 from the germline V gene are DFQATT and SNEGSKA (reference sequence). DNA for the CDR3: TGCAATGCTACCGGGTCAGGGGGCTATTCACCCCTCCACTTT. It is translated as CNATGSGGYSPLHF.

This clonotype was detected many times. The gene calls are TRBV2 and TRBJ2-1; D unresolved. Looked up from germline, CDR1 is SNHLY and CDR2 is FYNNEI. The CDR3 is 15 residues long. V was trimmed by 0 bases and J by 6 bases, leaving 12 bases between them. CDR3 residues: CASSEALHSGNEQFF. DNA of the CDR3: TGTGCCAGCAGTGAAGCGCTTCACTCCGGCAATGAGCAGTTCTTC. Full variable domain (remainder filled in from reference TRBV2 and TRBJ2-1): EPEVTQTPSHQVTQMGQEVILRCVPISNHLYFYWYRQILGQKVEFLVSFYNNEISEKSEIFDDQFSVERPDGSNFTLKIRSTKLEDSAMYFCASSEALHSGNEQFFGPGTRLTVL.

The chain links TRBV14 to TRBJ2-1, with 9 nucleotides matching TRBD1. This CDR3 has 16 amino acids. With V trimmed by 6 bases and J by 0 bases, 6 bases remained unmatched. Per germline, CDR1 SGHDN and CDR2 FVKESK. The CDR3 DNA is TGTGCCAGCAGTCCTACGGACAGGGGCTCCTACAATGAGCAGTTCTTC. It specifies CASSPTDRGSYNEQFF. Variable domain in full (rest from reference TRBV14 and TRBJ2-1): EAGVTQFPSHSVIEKGQTVTLRCDPISGHDNLYWYRRVMGKEIKFLLHFVKESKQDESGMPNNRFLAERTGGTYSTLKVQPAELEDSGVYFCASSPTDRGSYNEQFFGPGTRLTVL.

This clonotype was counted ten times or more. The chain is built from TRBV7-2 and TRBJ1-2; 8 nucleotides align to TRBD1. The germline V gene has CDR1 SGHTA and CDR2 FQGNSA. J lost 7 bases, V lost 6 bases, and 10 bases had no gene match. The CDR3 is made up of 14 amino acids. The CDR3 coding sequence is TGTGCCAGCAGTCCGCAGGGGACAGGTGGTGGCTACACCTTC. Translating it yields CASSPQGTGGGYTF.

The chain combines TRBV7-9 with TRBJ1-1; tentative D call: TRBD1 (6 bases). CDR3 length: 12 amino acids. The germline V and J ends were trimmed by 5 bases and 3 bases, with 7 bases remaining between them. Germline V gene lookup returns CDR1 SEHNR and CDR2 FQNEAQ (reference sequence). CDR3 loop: CASSNRDTEAFF. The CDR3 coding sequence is TGTGCCAGCAGCAACAGGGACACTGAAGCTTTCTTT. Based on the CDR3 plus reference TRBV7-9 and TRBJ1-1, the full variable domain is DTGVSQNPRHKITKRGQNVTFRCDPISEHNRLYWYRQTLGQGPEFLTYFQNEAQLEKSRLLSDRFSAERPKGSFSTLEIQRTEQGDSAMYLCASSNRDTEAFFGQGTRLTVV.

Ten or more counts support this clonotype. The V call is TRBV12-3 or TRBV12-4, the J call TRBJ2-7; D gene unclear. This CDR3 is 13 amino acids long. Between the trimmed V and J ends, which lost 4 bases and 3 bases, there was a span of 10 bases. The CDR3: CASSSRHIYEQYF. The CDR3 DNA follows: TGTGCCAGCAGTTCGAGACATATCTACGAGCAGTACTTC.

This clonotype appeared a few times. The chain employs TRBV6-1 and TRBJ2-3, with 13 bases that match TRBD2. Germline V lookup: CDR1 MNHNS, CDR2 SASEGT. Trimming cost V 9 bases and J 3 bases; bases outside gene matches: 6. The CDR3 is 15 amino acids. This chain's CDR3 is CASKAGLAGTDTQYF. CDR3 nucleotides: TGTGCCAGTAAAGCGGGACTAGCGGGAACAGATACGCAGTATTTT.

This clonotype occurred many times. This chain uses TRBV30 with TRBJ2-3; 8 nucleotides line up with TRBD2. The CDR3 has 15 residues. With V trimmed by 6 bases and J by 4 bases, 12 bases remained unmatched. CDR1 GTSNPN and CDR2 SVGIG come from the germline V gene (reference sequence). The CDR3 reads CACWEGSGAADTQYF. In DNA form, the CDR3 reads TGTGCCTGTTGGGAGGGTAGCGGGGCTGCAGATACGCAGTATTTT.

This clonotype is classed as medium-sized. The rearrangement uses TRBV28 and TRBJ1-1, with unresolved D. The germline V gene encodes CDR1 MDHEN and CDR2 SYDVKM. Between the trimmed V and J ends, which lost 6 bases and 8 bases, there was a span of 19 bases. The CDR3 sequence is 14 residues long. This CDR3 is CASSPSYLAEEAFF. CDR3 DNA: TGTGCCAGCAGCCCGAGTTATTTGGCCGAAGAAGCTTTCTTT.

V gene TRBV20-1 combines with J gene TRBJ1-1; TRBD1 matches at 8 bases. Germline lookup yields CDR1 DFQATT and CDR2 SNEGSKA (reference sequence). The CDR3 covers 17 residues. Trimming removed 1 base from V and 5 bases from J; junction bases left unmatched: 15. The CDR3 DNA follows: TGCAGTGCTAGAGGTGTGGCAACCGGACAGGGTTTTACTGAAGCTTTCTTT. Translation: CSARGVATGQGFTEAFF.

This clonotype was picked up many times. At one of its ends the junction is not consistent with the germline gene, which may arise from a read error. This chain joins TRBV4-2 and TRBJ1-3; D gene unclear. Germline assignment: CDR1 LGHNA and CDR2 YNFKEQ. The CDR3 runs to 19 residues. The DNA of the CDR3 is TGCGCCAGCAGCCAAGATAGGGCGGACTTAGTGAGCTCTGGAAACACCATATATTTT. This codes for CASSQDRADLVSSGNTIYF.

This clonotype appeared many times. The CDR3 here is CASSESGTDTGELFF. The CDR3 nucleotides are TGTGCCAGCAGTGAATCCGGGACAGACACCGGGGAGCTGTTTTTT. The rearrangement joins TRBV25-1 to TRBJ2-2; 7 positions match TRBD1. The CDR3 spans 15 residues. The V segment lost 1 base and the J segment 3 bases; nucleotides outside the gene matches: 2. In germline, CDR1 is MGHDK, CDR2 SYGVNS. Full variable domain (rest looked up from reference TRBV25-1 and TRBJ2-2): EADIYQTPRYLVIGTGKKITLECSQTMGHDKMYWYQQDPGMELHLIHYSYGVNSTEKGDLSSESTVSRIRTEHFPLTLESARPSHTSQYLCASSESGTDTGELFFGEGSRLTVL.

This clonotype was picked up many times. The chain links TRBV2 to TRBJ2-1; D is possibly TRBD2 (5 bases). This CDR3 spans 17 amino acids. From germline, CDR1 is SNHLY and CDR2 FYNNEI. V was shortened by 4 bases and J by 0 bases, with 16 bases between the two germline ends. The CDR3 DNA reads TGTGCCAGCAGTGCAACAGCCGGAGGAAGCTCCTACAATGAGCAGTTCTTC. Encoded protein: CASSATAGGSSYNEQFF.

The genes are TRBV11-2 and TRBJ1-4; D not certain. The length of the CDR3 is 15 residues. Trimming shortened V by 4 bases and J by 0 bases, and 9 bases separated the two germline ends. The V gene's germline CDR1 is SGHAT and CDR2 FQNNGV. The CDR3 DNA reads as TGTGCCAGCAGCTCGACCATCTCAACTAATGAAAAACTGTTTTTT. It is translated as CASSSTISTNEKLFF.